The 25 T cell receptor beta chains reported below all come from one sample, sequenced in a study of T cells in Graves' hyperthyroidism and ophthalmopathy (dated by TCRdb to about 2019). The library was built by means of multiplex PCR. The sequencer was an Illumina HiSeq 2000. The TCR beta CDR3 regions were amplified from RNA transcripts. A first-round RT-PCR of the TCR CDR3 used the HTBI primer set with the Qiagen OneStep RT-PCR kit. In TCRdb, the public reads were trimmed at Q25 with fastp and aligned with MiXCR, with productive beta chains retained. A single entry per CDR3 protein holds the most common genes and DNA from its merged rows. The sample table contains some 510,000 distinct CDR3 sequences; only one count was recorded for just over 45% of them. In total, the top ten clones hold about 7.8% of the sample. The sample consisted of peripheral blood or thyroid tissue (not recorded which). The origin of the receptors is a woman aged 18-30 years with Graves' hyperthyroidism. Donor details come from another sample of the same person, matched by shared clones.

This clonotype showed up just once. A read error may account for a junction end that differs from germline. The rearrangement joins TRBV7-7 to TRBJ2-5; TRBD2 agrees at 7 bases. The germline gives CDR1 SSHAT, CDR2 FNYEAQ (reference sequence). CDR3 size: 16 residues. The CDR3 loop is CASSLAGREHQETQYF. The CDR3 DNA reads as TGTGCTAGCAGCTTAGCGGGCAGGGAGCATCAAGAGACCCAGTACTTC.

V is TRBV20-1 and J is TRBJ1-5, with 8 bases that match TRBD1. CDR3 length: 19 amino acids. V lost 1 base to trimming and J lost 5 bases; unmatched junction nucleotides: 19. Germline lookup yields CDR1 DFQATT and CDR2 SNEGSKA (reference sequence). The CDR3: CSARGRGTQDRGRDQPQHF. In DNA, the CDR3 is TGCAGTGCTAGAGGCAGGGGCACCCAAGACAGGGGAAGGGATCAGCCCCAGCATTTT.

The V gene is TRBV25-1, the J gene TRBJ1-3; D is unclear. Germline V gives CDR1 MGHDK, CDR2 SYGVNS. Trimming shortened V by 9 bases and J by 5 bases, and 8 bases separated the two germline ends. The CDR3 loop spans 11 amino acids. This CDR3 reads CASSPRNTIYF. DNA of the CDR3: TGTGCCAGTTCACCTCGAAACACCATATATTTT.

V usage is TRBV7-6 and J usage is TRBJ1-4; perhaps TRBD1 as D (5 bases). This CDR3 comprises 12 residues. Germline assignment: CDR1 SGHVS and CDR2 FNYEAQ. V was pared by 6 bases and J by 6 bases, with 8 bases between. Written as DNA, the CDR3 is TGTGCCAGCAGTCCGACAGATGAAAAACTGTTTTTT. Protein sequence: CASSPTDEKLFF. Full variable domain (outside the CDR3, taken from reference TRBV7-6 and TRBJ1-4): GAGVSQSPRYKVTKRGQDVALRCDPISGHVSLYWYRQALGQGPEFLTYFNYEAQQDKSGLPNDRFSAERPEGSISTLTIQRTEQRDSAMYRCASSPTDEKLFFGSGTQLSVL.

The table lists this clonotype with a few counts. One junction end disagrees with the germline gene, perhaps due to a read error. The CDR3, as DNA: TGCGCCAGCAGCCAGGGGGAGGGATACGTCGAGGGCTACACCTTC. This gives the protein CASSQGEGYVEGYTF. The chain is built from TRBV7-3 and TRBJ1-2; TRBD1 aligns across 7 bases. The CDR3 length is 15 residues. Looked up from germline, CDR1 is SGHTA and CDR2 is FQGTGA.

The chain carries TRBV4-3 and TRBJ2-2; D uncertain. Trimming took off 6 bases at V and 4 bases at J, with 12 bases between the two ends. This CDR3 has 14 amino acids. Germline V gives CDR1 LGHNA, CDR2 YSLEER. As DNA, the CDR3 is TGCGCCAGCAGTAAGACCTTTACCACCGGGGAGCTGTTTTTT. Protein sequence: CASSKTFTTGELFF.

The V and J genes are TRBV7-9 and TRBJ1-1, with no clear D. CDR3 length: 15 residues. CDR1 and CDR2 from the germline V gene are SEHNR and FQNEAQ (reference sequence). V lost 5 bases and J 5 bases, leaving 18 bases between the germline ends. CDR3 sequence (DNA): TGTGCCAGCAGCACCCGGGGAGGGAGTAGGACTGAAGCTTTCTTT. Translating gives CASSTRGGSRTEAFF.

Here the CDR3 DNA reads TGTGCCAGCAGCTTAGTGGCGGGTCCCCAGTACTTC. Amino acid sequence: CASSLVAGPQYF. The chain has TRBV7-2 and TRBJ2-5; maybe TRBD2 (5 bases). The V and J ends lost 1 base and 9 bases respectively, with 9 bases between them. Looked up from germline, CDR1 is SGHTA and CDR2 is FQGNSA. This CDR3 spans 12 amino acids.

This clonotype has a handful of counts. For the CDR3, the DNA is TGTGCCAGCACCCAAGCGAAGGACCGCGGCTACACCTTC. This translates into CASTQAKDRGYTF. This chain joins TRBV10-3 and TRBJ1-2; no definite D call. V shed 10 bases and J shed 8 bases, with 20 bases lying between them. CDR1 and CDR2 (germline): ENHRY, SYGVKD. CDR3 size: 13 residues.

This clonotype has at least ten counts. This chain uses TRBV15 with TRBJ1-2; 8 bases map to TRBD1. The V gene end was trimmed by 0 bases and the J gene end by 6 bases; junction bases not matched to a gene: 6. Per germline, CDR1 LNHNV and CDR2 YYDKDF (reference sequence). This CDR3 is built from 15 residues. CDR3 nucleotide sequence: TGTGCCACCAGCAGAGACGCGCAGGGGGCTGATGGCTACACCTTC. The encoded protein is CATSRDAQGADGYTF.

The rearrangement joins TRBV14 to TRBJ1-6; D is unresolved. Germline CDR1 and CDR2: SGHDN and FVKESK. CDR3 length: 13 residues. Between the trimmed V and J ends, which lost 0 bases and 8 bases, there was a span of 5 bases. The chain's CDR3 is CASSQERYSPLHF. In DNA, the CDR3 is TGTGCCAGCAGCCAAGAACGATATTCACCCCTCCACTTT. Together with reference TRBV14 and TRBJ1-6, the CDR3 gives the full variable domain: EAGVTQFPSHSVIEKGQTVTLRCDPISGHDNLYWYRRVMGKEIKFLLHFVKESKQDESGMPNNRFLAERTGGTYSTLKVQPAELEDSGVYFCASSQERYSPLHFGNGTRLTVT.

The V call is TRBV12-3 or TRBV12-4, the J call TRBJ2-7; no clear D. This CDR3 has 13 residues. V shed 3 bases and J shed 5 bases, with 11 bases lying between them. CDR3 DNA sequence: TGTGCCAGCAGTTTTTTCGGGTTACACGAGCAGTACTTC. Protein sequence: CASSFFGLHEQYF.

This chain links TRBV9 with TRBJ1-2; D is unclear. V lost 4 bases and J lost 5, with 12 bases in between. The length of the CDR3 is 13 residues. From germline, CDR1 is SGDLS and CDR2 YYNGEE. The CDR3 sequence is CASSPPKNYGYTF. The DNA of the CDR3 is TGTGCCAGCAGCCCCCCTAAGAATTATGGCTACACCTTC. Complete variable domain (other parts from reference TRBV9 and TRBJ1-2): DSGVTQTPKHLITATGQRVTLRCSPRSGDLSVYWYQQSLDQGLQFLIQYYNGEERAKGNILERFSAQQFPDLHSELNLSSLELGDSALYFCASSPPKNYGYTFGSGTRLTVV.

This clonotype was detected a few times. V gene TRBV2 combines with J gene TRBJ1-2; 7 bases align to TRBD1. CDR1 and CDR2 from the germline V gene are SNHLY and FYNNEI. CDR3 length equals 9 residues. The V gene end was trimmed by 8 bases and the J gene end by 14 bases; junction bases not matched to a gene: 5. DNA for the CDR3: TGTGCCAGCGGGGGACAGACTACCTTC. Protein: CASGGQTTF. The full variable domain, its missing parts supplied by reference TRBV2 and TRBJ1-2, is EPEVTQTPSHQVTQMGQEVILRCVPISNHLYFYWYRQILGQKVEFLVSFYNNEISEKSEIFDDQFSVERPDGSNFTLKIRSTKLEDSAMYFCASGGQTTFGSGTRLTVV.

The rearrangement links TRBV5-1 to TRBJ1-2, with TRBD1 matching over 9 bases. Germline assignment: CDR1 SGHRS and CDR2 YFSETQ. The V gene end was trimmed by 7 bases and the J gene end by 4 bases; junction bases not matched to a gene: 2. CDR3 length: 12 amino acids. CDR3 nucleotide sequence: TGCGCCAGCGGGACAGGGACCTATGGCTACACCTTC. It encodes CASGTGTYGYTF.

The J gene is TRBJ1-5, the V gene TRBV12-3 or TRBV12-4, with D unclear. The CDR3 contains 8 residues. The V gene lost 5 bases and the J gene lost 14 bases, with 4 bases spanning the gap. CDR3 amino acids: CASSLKHF. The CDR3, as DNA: TGTGCCAGCAGTCTCAAGCATTTT.

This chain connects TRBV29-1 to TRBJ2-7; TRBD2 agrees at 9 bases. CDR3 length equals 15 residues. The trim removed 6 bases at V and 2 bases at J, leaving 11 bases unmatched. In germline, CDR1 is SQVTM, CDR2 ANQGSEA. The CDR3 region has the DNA TGCAGCGTGGTTAGACGGATAGCGGGGGCCTACGAGCAGTACTTC. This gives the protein CSVVRRIAGAYEQYF.

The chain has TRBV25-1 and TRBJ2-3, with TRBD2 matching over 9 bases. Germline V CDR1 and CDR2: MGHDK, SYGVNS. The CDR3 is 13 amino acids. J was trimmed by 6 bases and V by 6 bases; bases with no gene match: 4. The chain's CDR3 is CASRDLAGDTQYF. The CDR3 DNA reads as TGTGCCAGCAGAGACCTAGCGGGGGATACGCAGTATTTT.

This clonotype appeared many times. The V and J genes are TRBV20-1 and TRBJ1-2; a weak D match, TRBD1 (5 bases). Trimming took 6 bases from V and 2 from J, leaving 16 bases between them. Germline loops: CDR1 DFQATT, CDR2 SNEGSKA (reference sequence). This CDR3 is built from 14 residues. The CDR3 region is CSALGGTDNYGYTF. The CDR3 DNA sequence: TGCAGTGCCCTTGGCGGGACGGACAACTATGGCTACACCTTC.

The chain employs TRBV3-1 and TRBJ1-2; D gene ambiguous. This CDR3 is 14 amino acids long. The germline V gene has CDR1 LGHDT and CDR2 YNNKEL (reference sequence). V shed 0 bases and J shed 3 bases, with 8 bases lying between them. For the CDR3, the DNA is TGTGCCAGCAGCCAAGATCACGGTTACTATGGCTACACCTTC. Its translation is CASSQDHGYYGYTF.

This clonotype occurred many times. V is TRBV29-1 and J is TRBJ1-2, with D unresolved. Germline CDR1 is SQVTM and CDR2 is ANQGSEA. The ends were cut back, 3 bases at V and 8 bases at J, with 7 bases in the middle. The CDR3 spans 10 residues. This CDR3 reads CSVEDRGYTF. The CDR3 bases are TGCAGCGTTGAGGATCGAGGCTACACCTTC. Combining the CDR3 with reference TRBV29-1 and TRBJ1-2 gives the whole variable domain SAVISQKPSRDICQRGTSLTIQCQVDSQVTMMFWYRQQPGQSLTLIATANQGSEATYESGFVIDKFPISRPNLTFSTLTVSNMSPEDSSIYLCSVEDRGYTFGSGTRLTVV.

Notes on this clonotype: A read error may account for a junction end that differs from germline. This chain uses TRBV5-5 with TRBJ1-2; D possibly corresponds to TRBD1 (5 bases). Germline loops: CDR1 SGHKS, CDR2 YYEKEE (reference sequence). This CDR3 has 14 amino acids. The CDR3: CASSQGGRGSGYTF. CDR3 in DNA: TGCGCCAGCAGCCAAGGAGGGAGGGGTTCGGGCTACACCTTC.

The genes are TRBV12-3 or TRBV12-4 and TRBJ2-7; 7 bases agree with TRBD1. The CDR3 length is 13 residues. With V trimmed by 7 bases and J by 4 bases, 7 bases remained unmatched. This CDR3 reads CASTRDSPYEQYF. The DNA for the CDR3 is TGTGCCAGCACTCGGGACAGCCCTTACGAGCAGTACTTC.

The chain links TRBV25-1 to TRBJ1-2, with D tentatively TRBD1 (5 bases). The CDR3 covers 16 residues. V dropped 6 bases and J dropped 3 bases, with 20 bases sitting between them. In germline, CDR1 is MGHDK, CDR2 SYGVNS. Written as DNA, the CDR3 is TGTGCCAGCAGCCCCGGGGCCGAGAGGGTCGACTATGGCTACACCTTC. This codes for CASSPGAERVDYGYTF.

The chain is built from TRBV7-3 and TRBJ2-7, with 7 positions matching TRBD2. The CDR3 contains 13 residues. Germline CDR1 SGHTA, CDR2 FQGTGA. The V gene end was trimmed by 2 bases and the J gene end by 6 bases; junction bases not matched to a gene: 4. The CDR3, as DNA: TGTGCCAGCAGCTTAGGGGAGGGCCTCGAGCAGTACTTC. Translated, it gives CASSLGEGLEQYF.